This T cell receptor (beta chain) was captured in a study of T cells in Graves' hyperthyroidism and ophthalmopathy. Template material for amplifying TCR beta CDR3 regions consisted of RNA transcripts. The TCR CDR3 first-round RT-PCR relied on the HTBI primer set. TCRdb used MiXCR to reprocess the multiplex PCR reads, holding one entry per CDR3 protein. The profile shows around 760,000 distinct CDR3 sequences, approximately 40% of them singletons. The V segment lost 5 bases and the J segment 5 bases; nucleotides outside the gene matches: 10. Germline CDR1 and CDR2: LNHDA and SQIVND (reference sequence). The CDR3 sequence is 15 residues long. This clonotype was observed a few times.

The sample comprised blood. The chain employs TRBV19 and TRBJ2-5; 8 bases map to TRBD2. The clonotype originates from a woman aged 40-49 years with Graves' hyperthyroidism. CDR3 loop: CASSPAGGAGETQYF. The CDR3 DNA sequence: TGTGCCAGTAGTCCTGCGGGAGGCGCCGGGGAGACCCAGTACTTC.